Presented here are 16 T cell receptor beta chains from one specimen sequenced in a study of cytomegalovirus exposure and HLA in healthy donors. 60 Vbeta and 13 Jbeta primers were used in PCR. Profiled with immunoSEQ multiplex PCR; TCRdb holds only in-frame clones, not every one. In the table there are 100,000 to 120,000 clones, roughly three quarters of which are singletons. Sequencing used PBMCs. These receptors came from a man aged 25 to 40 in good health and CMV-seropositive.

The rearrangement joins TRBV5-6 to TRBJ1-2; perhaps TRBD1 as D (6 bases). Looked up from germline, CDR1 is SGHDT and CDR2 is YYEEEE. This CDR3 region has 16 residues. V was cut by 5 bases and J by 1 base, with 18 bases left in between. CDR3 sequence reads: CASSAGEVGDNYGYTF. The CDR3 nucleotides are TGTGCCAGCAGTGCAGGGGAAGTGGGGGATAACTATGGCTACACCTTC.

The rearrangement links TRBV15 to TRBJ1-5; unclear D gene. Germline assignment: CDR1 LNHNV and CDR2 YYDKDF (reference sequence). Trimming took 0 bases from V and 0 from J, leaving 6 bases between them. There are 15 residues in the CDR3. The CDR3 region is CATSRDLYSNQPQHF. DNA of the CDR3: TGTGCCACCAGCAGAGATTTATATAGCAATCAGCCCCAGCATTTT.

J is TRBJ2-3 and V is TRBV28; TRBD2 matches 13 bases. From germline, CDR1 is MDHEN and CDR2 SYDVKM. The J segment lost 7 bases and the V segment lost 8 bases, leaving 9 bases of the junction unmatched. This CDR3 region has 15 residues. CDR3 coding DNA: TGTGCCAGCCGACCTCTGACTAGCGGGGGGTATACGCAGTATTTT. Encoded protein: CASRPLTSGGYTQYF.

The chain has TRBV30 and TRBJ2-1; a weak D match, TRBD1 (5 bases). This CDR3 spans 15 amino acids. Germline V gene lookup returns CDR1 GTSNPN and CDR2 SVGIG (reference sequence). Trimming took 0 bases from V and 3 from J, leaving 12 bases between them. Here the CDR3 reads CAWSVRQFGYNEQFF. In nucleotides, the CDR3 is TGTGCCTGGAGTGTACGACAGTTTGGCTACAATGAGCAGTTCTTC.

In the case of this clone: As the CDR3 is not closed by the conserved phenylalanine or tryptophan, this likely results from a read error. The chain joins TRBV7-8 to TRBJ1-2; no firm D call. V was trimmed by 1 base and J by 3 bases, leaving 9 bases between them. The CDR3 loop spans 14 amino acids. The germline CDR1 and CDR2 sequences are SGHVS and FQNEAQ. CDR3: CASSLVGEDYGYTL. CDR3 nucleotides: TGTGCCAGCAGCTTAGTGGGAGAGGACTATGGCTACACCCTC.

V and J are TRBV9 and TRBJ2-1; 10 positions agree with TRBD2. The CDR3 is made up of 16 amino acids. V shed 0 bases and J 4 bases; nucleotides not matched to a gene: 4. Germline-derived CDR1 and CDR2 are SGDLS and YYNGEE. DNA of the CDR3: TGTGCCAGCAGCGTAGACCCTAGCGGGGGTTACAATGAGCAGTTCTTC. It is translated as CASSVDPSGGYNEQFF.

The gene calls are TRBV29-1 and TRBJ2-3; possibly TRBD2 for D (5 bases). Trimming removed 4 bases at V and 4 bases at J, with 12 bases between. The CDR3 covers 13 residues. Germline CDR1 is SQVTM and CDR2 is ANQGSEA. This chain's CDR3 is CSVGLTRADTQYF. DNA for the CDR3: TGCAGCGTTGGTTTGACGAGGGCAGATACGCAGTATTTT.

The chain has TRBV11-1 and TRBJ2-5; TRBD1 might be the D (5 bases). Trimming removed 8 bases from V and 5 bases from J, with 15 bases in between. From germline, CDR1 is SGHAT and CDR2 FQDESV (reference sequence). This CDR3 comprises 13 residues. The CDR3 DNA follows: TGTGCCAGCGGGGCTAAGGTCCGGGAGACCCAGTACTTC. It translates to CASGAKVRETQYF.

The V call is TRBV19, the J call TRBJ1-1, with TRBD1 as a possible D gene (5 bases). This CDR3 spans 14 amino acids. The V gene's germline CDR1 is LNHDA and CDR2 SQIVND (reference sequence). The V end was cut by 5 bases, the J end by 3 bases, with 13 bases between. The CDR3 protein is CASSGGTGYTEAFF. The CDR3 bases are TGTGCCAGTAGTGGCGGGACGGGCTACACTGAAGCTTTCTTT.

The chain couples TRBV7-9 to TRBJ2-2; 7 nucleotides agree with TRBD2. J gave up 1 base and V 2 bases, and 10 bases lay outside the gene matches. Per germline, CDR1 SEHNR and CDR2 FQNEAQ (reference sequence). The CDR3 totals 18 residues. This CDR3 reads CASSLRPAERGNTGELFF. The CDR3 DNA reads TGTGCCAGCAGCTTAAGGCCCGCGGAGCGGGGGAACACCGGGGAGCTGTTTTTT.

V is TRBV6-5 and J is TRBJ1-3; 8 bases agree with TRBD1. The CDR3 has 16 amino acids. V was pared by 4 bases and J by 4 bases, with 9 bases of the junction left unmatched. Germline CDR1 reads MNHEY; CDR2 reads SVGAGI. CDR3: CASSLSPPGGGNTIYF. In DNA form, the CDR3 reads TGTGCCAGCAGTTTATCTCCCCCAGGGGGCGGAAACACCATATATTTT.

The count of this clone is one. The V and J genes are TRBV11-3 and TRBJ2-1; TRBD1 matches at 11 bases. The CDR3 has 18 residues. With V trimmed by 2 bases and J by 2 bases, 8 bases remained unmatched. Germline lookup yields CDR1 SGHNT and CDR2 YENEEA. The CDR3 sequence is CASSLWWTGGPPYNEQFF. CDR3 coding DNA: TGTGCCAGCAGCTTATGGTGGACAGGGGGCCCCCCCTACAATGAGCAGTTCTTC.

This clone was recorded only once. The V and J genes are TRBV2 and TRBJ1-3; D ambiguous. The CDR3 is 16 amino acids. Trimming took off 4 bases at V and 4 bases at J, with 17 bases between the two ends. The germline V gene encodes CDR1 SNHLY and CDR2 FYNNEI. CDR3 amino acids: CASSADGLMLGNTIYF. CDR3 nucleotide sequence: TGTGCCAGCAGTGCTGATGGACTGATGCTCGGAAACACCATATATTTT.

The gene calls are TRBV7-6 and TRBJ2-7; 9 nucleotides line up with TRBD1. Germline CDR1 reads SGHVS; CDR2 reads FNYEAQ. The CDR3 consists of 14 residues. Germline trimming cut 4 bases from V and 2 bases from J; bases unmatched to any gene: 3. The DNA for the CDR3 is TGTGCCAGCAGCTCCGGGACAGGGACCTACGAGCAGTACTTC. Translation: CASSSGTGTYEQYF.

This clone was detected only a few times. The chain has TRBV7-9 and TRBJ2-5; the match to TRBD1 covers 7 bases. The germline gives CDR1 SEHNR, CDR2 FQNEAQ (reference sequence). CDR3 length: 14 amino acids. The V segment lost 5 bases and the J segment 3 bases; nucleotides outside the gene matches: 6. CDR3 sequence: CASSRETGKETQYF. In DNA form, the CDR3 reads TGTGCCAGCAGCCGAGAGACAGGGAAAGAGACCCAGTACTTC.

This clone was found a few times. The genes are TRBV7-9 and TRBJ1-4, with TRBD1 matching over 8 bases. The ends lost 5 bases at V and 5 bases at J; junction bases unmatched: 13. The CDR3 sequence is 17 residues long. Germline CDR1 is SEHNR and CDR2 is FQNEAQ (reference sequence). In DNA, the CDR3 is TGTGCCAGCAGCCTTTGGACAGGGTTGAAAAGCAATGAAAAACTGTTTTTT. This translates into CASSLWTGLKSNEKLFF.